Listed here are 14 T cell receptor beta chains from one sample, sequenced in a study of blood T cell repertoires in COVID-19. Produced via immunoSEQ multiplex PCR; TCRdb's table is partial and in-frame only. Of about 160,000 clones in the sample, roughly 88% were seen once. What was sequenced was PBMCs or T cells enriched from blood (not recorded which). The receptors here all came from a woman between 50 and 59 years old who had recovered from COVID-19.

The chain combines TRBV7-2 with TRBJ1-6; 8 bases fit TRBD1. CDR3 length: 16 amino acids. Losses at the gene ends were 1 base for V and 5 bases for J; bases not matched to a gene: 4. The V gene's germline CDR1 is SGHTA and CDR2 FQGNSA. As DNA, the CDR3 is TGTGCCAGCAGCTTAGGGACAGGGAATAATAATTCACCCCTCCACTTT. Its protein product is CASSLGTGNNNSPLHF.

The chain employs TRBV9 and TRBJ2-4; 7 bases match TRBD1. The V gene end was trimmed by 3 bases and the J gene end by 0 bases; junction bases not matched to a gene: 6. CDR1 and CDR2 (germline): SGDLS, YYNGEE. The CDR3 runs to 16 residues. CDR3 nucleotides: TGTGCCAGCAGCGGAGGGGGACAGCTAGCCAAAAACATTCAGTACTTC. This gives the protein CASSGGGQLAKNIQYF. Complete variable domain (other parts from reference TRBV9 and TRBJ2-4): DSGVTQTPKHLITATGQRVTLRCSPRSGDLSVYWYQQSLDQGLQFLIQYYNGEERAKGNILERFSAQQFPDLHSELNLSSLELGDSALYFCASSGGGQLAKNIQYFGAGTRLSVL.

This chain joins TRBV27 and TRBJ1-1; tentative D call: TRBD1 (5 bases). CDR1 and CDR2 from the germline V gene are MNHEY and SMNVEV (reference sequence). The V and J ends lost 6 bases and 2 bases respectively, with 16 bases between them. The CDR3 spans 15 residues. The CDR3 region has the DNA TGTGCCAGCAGGACTTCACCGACAGAAAACACTGAAGCTTTCTTT. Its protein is CASRTSPTENTEAFF.

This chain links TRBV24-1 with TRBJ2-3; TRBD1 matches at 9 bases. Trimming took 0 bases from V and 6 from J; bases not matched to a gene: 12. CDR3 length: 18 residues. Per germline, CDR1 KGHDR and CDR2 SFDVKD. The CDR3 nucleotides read TGTGCCACCAGTGATTTGAGTGGGGGACAGGGAAGTTTGGATACGCAGTATTTT. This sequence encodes CATSDLSGGQGSLDTQYF.

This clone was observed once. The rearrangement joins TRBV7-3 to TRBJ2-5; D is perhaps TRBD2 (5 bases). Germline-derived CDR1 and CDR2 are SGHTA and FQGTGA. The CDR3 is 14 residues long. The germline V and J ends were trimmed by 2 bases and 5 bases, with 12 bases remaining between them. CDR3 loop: CASSLDGGGETQYF. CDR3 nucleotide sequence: TGTGCCAGCAGCTTAGACGGAGGAGGTGAGACCCAGTACTTC.

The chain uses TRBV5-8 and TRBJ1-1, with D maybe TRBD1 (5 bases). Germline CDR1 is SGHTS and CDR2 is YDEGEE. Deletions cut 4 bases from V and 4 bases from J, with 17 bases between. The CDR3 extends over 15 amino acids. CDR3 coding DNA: TGTGCCAGCAGCCGGGCTCTCAGGGCTCCCACTGAAGCTTTCTTT. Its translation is CASSRALRAPTEAFF.

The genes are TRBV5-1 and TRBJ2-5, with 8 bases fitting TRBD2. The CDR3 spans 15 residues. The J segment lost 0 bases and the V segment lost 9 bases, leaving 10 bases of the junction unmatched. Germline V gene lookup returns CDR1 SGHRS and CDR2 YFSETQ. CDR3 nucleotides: TGCGCCACCTCGGGGGGGAGATTGTACCAAGAGACCCAGTACTTC. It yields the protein CATSGGRLYQETQYF.

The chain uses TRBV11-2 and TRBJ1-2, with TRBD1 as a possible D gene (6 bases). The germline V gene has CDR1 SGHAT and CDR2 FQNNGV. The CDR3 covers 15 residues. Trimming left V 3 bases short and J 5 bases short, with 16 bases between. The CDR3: CASSLDTGPGYGYTF. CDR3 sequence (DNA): TGTGCCAGCAGCTTGGACACAGGGCCGGGGTATGGCTACACCTTC.

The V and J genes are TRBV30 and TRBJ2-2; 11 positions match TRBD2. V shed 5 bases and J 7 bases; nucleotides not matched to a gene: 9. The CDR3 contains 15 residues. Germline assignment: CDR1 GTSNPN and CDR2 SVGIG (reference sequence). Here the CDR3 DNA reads TGTGCCTGGGAAGGTAGCGGGGGGGCTATCGGGGAGCTGTTTTTT. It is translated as CAWEGSGGAIGELFF.

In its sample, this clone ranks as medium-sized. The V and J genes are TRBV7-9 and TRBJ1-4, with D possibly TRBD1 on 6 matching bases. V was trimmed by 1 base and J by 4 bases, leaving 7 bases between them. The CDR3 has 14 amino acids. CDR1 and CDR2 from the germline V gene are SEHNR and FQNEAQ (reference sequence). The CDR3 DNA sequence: TGTGCCAGCAGCTTAGGGACAGTTAATGAAAAACTGTTTTTT. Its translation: CASSLGTVNEKLFF.

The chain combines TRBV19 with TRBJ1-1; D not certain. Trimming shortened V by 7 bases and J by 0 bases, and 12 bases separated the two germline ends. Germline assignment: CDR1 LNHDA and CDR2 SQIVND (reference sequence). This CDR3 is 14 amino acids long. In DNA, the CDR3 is TGTGCCAGTAATGAAGGAGGAATGAACACTGAAGCTTTCTTT. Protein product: CASNEGGMNTEAFF.

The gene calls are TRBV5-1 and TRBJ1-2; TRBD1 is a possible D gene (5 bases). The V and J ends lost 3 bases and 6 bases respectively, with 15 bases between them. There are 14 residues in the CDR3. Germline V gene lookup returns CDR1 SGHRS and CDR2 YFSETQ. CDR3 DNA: TGCGCCAGCAGCTCATACCAGGGAAAAGATGGCTACACCTTC. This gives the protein CASSSYQGKDGYTF.

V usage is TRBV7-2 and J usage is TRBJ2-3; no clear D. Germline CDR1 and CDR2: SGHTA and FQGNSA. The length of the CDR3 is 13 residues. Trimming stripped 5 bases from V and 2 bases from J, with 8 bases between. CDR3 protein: CASSPQVTDTQYF. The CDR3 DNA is TGTGCCAGCAGCCCCCAGGTCACAGATACGCAGTATTTT.

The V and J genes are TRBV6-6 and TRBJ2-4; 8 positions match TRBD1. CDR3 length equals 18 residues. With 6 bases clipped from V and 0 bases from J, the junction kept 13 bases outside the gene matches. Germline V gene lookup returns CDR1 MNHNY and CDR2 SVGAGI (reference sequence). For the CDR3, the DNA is TGTGCCAGCAGCCGAACTCGGACAGGGCCGGTAGCCAAAAACATTCAGTACTTC. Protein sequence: CASSRTRTGPVAKNIQYF.